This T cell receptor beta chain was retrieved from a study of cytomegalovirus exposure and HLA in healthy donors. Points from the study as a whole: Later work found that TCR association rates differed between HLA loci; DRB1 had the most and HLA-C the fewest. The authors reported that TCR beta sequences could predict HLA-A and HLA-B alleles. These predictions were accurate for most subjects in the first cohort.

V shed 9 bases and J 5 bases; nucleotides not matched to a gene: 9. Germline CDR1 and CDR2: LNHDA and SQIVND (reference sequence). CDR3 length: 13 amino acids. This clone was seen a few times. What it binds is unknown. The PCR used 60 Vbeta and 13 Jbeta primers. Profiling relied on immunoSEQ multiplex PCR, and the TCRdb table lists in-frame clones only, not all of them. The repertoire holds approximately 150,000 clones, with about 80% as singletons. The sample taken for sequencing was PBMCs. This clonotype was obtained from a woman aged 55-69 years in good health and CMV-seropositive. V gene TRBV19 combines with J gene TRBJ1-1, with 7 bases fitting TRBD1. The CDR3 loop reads CASLVTGNTEAFF. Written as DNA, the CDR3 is TGTGCCAGCCTAGTGACAGGGAATACTGAAGCTTTCTTT.